This TCR beta chain was identified in a study of cytomegalovirus exposure and HLA in healthy donors. A note on this clone: Antigen unknown.

Primers: 60 Vbeta forward and 13 Jbeta reverse. Here immunoSEQ multiplex PCR was the method, and the copy in TCRdb shows in-frame clones only, minus some. The sample lists approximately 91,000 clones, more than 75% occurring once. Trimming left V 4 bases short and J 1 base short, with 7 bases between. CDR1 and CDR2 (germline): SGHVS, FNYEAQ. The CDR3 has 13 amino acids. Study-level points and caveats: A few of the chains that were CMV-associated were confirmed in vitro to be specific for CMV antigens.

Sample: PBMCs. The chain is built from TRBV7-6 and TRBJ1-1, with D maybe TRBD1 (5 bases). The sequence was collected from a man aged 25 to 40 in good health and CMV-seropositive. In DNA, the CDR3 is TGTGCCAGCAGCTCAGGGTGGAACACTGAAGCTTTCTTT. It specifies CASSSGWNTEAFF.